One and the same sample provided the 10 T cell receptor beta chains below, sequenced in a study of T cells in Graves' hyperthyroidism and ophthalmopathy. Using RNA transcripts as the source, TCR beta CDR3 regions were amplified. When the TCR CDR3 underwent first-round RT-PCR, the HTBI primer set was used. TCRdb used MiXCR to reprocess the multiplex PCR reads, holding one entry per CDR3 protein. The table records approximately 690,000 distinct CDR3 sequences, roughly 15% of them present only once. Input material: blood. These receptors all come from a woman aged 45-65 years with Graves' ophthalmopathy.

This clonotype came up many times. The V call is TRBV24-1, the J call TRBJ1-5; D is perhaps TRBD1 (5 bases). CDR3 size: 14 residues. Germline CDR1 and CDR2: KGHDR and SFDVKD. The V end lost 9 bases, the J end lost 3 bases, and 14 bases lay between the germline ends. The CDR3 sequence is CATQGSGDNQPQHF. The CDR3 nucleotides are TGTGCCACCCAGGGTTCGGGGGACAATCAGCCCCAGCATTTT.

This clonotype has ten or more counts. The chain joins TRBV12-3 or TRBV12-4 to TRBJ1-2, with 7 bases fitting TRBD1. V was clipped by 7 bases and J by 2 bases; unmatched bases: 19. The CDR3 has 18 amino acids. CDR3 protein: CASTDVPPPRQGNYGYTF. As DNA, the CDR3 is TGTGCCAGCACCGACGTCCCGCCACCCAGACAGGGAAACTATGGCTACACCTTC.

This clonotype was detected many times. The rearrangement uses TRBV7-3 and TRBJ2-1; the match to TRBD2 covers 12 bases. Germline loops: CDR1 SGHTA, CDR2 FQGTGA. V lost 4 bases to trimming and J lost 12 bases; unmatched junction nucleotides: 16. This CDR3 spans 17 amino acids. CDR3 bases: TGTGCCAGCAGCTCCGGGCTAGCGGGAGGGGGTAGGAGTGGGCAGTTCTTC. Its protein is CASSSGLAGGGRSGQFF.

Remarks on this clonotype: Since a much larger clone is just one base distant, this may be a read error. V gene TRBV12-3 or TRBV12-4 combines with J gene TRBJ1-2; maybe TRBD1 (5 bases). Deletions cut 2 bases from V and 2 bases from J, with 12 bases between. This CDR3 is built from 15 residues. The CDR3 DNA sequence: TGTGCCAGCAGTTTACCCCGGGACGGAAACTATGGCTACACCTTC. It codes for CASSLPRDGNYGYTF.

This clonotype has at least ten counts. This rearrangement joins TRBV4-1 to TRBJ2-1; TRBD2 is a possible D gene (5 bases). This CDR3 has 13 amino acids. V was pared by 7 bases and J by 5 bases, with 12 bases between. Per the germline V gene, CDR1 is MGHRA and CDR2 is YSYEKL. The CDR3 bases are TGCGCCAGCAAAGTAGCGACCGACAATGAGCAGTTCTTC. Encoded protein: CASKVATDNEQFF.

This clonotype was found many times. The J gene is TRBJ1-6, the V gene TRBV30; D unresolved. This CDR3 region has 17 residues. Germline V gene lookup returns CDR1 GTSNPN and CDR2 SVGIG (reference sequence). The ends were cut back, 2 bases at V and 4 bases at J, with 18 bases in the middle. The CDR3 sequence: CAWSRETTKGYNSPLHF. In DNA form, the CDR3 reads TGTGCCTGGAGTCGGGAGACAACAAAGGGTTATAATTCACCCCTCCACTTT.

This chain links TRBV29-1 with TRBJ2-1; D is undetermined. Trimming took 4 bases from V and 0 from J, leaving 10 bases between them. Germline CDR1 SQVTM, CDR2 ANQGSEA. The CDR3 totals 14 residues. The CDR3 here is CSVVVGSSYNEQFF. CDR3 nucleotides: TGCAGCGTTGTAGTGGGTAGCTCCTACAATGAGCAGTTCTTC.

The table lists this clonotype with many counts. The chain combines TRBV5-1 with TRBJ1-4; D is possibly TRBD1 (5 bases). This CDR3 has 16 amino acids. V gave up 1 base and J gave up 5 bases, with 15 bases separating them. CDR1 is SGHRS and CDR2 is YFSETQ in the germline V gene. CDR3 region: CASSLQGTRSNEKLFF. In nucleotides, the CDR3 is TGCGCCAGCAGCTTGCAGGGTACTCGGTCGAATGAAAAACTGTTTTTT.

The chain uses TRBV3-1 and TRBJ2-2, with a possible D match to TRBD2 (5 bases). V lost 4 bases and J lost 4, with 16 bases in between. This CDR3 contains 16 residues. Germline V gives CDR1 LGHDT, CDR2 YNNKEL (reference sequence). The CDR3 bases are TGTGCCAGCAGCCGTCGGGATAGCGTGCTCACCGGGGAGCTGTTTTTT. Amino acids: CASSRRDSVLTGELFF. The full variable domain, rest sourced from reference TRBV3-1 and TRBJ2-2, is DTAVSQTPKYLVTQMGNDKSIKCEQNLGHDTMYWYKQDSKKFLKIMFSYNNKELIINETVPNRFSPKSPDKAHLNLHINSLELGDSAVYFCASSRRDSVLTGELFFGEGSRLTVL.

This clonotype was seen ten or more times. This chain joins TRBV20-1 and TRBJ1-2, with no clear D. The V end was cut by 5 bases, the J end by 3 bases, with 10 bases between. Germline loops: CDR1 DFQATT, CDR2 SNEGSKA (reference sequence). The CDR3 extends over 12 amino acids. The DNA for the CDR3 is TGCAGTGCTCTCAAAGGAGACTATGGCTACACCTTC. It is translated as CSALKGDYGYTF.